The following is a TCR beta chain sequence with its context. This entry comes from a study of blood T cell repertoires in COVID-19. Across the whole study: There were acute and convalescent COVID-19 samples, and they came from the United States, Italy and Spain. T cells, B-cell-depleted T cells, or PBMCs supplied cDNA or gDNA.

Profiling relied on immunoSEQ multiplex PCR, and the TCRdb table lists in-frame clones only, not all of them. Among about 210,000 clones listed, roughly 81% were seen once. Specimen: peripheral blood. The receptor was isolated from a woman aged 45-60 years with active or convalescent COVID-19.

CDR3 DNA sequence: TGTGCCAGCAGCGTCGTAGCGGGAGGGTCTGAGCAGTTCTTC. It translates to CASSVVAGGSEQFF. The rearrangement uses TRBV9 and TRBJ2-1; 11 bases are a match to TRBD2. V was clipped by 2 bases and J by 9 bases; unmatched bases: 4. Germline-derived CDR1 and CDR2 are SGDLS and YYNGEE. This CDR3 region has 14 residues.